The present entry profiles one T cell receptor (beta chain) with its context. Genomic DNA was the PCR template. The TCR beta CDR3 region was amplified using 30 forward and 13 reverse primers. In TCRdb, the multiplex PCR reads were re-called with MiXCR into one record per CDR3 protein. The sample yields around 300,000 distinct CDR3 sequences, more than 45% seen once. Each participant gave around 9.6 milliliters of peripheral blood. The data were obtained in a study of type 1 and type 2 diabetes patients. V was shortened by 3 bases and J by 8 bases, with 11 bases between the two germline ends. Germline V gene data show CDR1 as SGHTA and CDR2 as FQGNSA. The CDR3 is made up of 14 amino acids.

This chain joins TRBV7-2 and TRBJ1-6; no definite D call. The source is a man between 18 and 35 years old with type 2 diabetes. The sample taken for sequencing was peripheral blood mononuclear cells (PBMCs). The CDR3 coding sequence is TGTGCCAGCAGCTTCCCCCTCACAGATTCACCCCTCCACTTT. It encodes CASSFPLTDSPLHF.